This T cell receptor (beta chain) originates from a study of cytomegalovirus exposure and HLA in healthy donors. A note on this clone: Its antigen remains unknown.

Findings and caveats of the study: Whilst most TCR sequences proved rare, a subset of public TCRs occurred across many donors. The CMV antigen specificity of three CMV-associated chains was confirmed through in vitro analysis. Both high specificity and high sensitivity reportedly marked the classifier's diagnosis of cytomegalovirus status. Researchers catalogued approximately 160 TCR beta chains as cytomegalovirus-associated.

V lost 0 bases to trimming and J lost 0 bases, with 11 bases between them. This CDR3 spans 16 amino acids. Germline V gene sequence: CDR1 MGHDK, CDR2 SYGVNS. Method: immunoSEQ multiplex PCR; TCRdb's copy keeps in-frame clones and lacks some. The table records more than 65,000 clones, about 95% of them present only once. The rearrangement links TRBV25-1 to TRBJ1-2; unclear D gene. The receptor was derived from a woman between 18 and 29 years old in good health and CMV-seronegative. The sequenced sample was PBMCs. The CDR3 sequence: CASSEYAGTSNYGYTF. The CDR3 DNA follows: TGTGCCAGCAGTGAATACGCGGGCACTTCTAACTATGGCTACACCTTC.